A selection of T cell receptor beta chains follows, all from one sample in a study of T-cell reconstitution after alpha-beta-depleted transplantation in children. TCRdb re-called the PCR reads with MiXCR, one entry per CDR3 protein. The profile shows some 830,000 distinct CDR3 sequences, 16% of them singletons. The sequencing here drew on PBMCs, mostly from graft donor cells, taken 360 days after TCRalphabeta/CD19-depleted stem cell transplant. All receptors derive from a male patient younger than 18 who had a stem cell transplant for acute lymphoblastic leukemia, so the T cells may come from the graft donor. Each CDR3 is given with its conserved first and last residue. The order of the fields is V gene, J gene, D gene, CDR3 length, clone size, CDR3 protein, CDR3 DNA. D genes are given only for firm matches. Only part of the rows carry a size: once, few, many, or a class if the clone is expanded.

TRBV18	TRBJ2-5	-	12	-	CASSPFRETQYF	TGTGCCAGCTCACCTTTCCGGGAGACCCAGTACTTC
TRBV6-4	TRBJ2-4	TRBD2	13	-	CASSLTSVDIQYF	TGTGCCAGCAGCCTCACTAGCGTTGACATTCAGTACTTC
TRBV2	TRBJ2-7	-	12	-	CASRLSSYEQYF	TGTGCCAGCCGTCTTAGCTCCTACGAGCAGTACTTC
TRBV12-3/TRBV12-4	TRBJ2-5	TRBD2	21	-	CASSLDQYPQSIRGSPETQYF	TGTGCCAGCAGTTTAGACCAGTATCCCCAGAGCATTCGCGGGAGTCCAGAGACCCAGTACTTC
TRBV5-1	TRBJ1-1	-	15	few	CASSSLQEGNTEAFF	TGCGCCAGCAGCTCCCTCCAAGAGGGCAACACTGAAGCTTTCTTT
TRBV12-3/TRBV12-4	TRBJ2-1	TRBD2	17	few	CASSLTSGPYIYNEQFF	TGTGCCAGCAGTCTGACTAGCGGGCCGTATATTTACAATGAGCAGTTCTTC
TRBV11-3	TRBJ2-1	-	15	few	CASSLRSFSYNEQFF	TGTGCCAGCAGCTTAAGGTCATTCTCCTACAATGAGCAGTTCTTC
TRBV5-1	TRBJ2-3	-	15	few	CASKMGLHLTDTQYF	TGCGCCAGCAAGATGGGGCTGCACCTCACAGATACGCAGTATTTT
TRBV18	TRBJ1-1	-	14	few	CASSPSFAGGGAFF	TGTGCCAGCTCACCGAGTTTCGCGGGAGGGGGAGCTTTCTTT
TRBV12-3/TRBV12-4	TRBJ2-5	-	14	few	CASSLHTSRETQYF	TGTGCCAGCAGTTTACATACTAGTAGGGAGACCCAGTACTTC
TRBV3-1	TRBJ1-1	TRBD1	18	-	CASSQDRRQGTVNTEAFF	TGTGCCAGCAGCCAAGACCGCCGACAGGGCACAGTGAACACTGAAGCTTTCTTT
TRBV12-3/TRBV12-4	TRBJ1-6	-	14	-	CASSLRDTYSPLHF	TGTGCCAGCAGTTTACGGGACACTTATTCACCCCTCCACTTT
TRBV3-1	TRBJ1-1	-	15	-	CASTLKAYLGTEAFF	TGTGCCAGCACCCTAAAGGCGTATTTGGGCACTGAAGCTTTCTTT
TRBV29-1	TRBJ2-1	-	14	many	CSVGSARPENEQFF	TGCAGCGTTGGCAGCGCTAGGCCCGAAAATGAGCAGTTCTTC
TRBV7-2	TRBJ2-5	-	15	-	CASSLGRNVQETQYF	TGTGCCAGCAGCTTAGGGAGGAACGTACAAGAGACCCAGTACTTC
TRBV6-1	TRBJ2-7	TRBD1	15	-	CASSYGTGGTYEQYF	TGTGCCAGCAGCTACGGGACAGGGGGAACCTACGAGCAGTACTTC
TRBV7-9	TRBJ2-1	TRBD2	13	-	CASSLVAGYEQFF	TGTGCCAGCAGCTTAGTAGCGGGATATGAGCAGTTCTTC
TRBV27	TRBJ2-4	-	14	-	CASSSGLLVNIQYF	TGTGCCAGCAGTTCGGGCCTCCTGGTCAACATTCAGTACTTC
TRBV29-1	TRBJ2-3	TRBD1	12	-	CSVVGTGDTQYF	TGCAGCGTTGTTGGGACAGGGGATACGCAGTATTTT
TRBV29-1	TRBJ2-1	TRBD1	13	few	CSGDREGVNEQFF	TGCAGCGGAGACAGGGAAGGGGTGAATGAGCAGTTCTTC
TRBV5-1	TRBJ2-1	TRBD2	15	few	CASSPTSGSLNEQFF	TGCGCCAGCAGCCCGACTAGCGGGAGTCTCAATGAGCAGTTCTTC
TRBV20-1	TRBJ1-2	TRBD1	15	-	CSADTGTGGGRGYTF	TGCAGTGCTGATACCGGGACAGGGGGCGGACGGGGCTACACCTTC
TRBV29-1	TRBJ2-1	TRBD2	14	few	CSVLTSGTYNEQFF	TGCAGCGTTTTGACTAGCGGCACGTACAATGAGCAGTTCTTC
TRBV7-9	TRBJ2-7	-	14	few	CASSIPSVSAEQYF	TGTGCCAGCAGCATCCCTTCGGTGAGCGCCGAGCAGTACTTC
TRBV27	TRBJ1-2	-	12	few	CASRGSGNGYTF	TGTGCCAGCAGGGGGTCCGGGAATGGCTACACCTTC
TRBV10-3	TRBJ2-5	-	17	few	CAISAGLTRPAQETQYF	TGTGCCATCAGTGCCGGTTTAACCAGGCCGGCCCAAGAGACCCAGTACTTC
TRBV12-3/TRBV12-4	TRBJ2-3	-	14	few	CASSSYFSSDTQYF	TGTGCCAGCAGTTCGTACTTTTCTTCAGATACGCAGTATTTT
TRBV20-1	TRBJ2-5	TRBD2	16	-	CSARGPRAGDRETQYF	TGCAGTGCTAGAGGCCCCCGAGCGGGAGATAGAGAGACCCAGTACTTC
TRBV27	TRBJ2-1	TRBD2	17	-	CASSPVEAAGGLYEQFF	TGTGCCAGCAGTCCCGTCGAGGCTGCGGGAGGATTGTATGAGCAGTTCTTC